This T cell receptor (beta chain) was identified in a study of cytomegalovirus exposure and HLA in healthy donors. Germline V CDR1 and CDR2: SGHNT, YENEEA. Trimming pared 1 base from V and 2 bases from J, leaving 5 bases between. The CDR3 covers 14 residues. PCR involved 60 Vbeta and 13 Jbeta primers. Profiling relied on immunoSEQ multiplex PCR, and the TCRdb table lists in-frame clones only, not all of them. Of some 150,000 clones in the sample, around 79% were seen once. The origin of this receptor is a man aged 35-49 years in good health and CMV-seronegative. The sample consisted of PBMCs. The chain couples TRBV11-3 to TRBJ2-2; D remains ambiguous. The CDR3 DNA sequence: TGTGCCAGCAGCTTAGGGGCCAACACCGGGGAGCTGTTTTTT. Its translation: CASSLGANTGELFF.